This TCR beta chain was captured by sequencing in a study of CD8 T cells in ankylosing spondylitis. General observations from the study: Within matched ankylosing spondylitis synovial fluid, disease-linked clones were reportedly significantly enriched.

This clonotype has a count of ten or more. Its antigen is currently unknown. The CDR3 sequence is 14 residues long. V was shortened by 3 bases and J by 4 bases, with 15 bases between the two germline ends. Germline assignment: CDR1 SQVTM and CDR2 ANQGSEA. TCRdb re-called the 5' RACE reads with MiXCR, one entry per CDR3 protein. The sample yields 240,000 or so distinct CDR3 sequences, about 10% seen once. This chain links TRBV29-1 with TRBJ1-1; D not certain. The source material was blood, either unsorted or a sorted T cell fraction (not recorded which). The receptor was derived from a male donor with ankylosing spondylitis or in good health (not recorded which). CDR3 nucleotide sequence: TGCAGCGTTGACACGGCCGGGGTGGGCACTGAAGCTTTCTTT. As protein: CSVDTAGVGTEAFF.